This TCR beta chain stems from a study of cytomegalovirus exposure and HLA in healthy donors. Findings of the study overall: Researchers catalogued 164 TCR beta chains as cytomegalovirus-associated.

V shed 6 bases and J shed 0 bases, with 15 bases lying between them. Germline-derived CDR1 and CDR2 are LGHNA and YNFKEQ. CDR3 length: 17 residues. On this clone itself: The antigen is undetermined.

Use of 60 Vbeta and 13 Jbeta primers characterized the PCR. This table comes from immunoSEQ multiplex PCR, and its TCRdb copy is limited to in-frame clones, with some not included. Here the sample spans 150,000 to 200,000 clones, roughly 72% being singletons. Sample: PBMCs. The sequence came from a man aged 35-49 years in good health and CMV-seropositive. The gene calls are TRBV4-2 and TRBJ2-6; D perhaps matches TRBD1 (5 bases). The CDR3 bases are TGTGCCAGCAGACCAGGGCGCAAAAACTCTGGGGCCAACGTCCTGACTTTC. It is translated as CASRPGRKNSGANVLTF.